Below, 31 T cell receptor beta chains from the same sample are listed, as sequenced in a study of T-cell memory formation after mild COVID-19. TCRdb called the 5' RACE reads again in MiXCR, with one record for every CDR3 protein. The sample holds approximately 570,000 distinct CDR3 sequences; about 20% are singletons and the top ten take 12%. Specimen: PBMCs or a T cell subset sorted from them (not recorded which). These receptors all come from an adult woman who had mild COVID-19 (a few samples of this study predate the infection). Cell type and time point are not known.

This chain links TRBV12-3 or TRBV12-4 with TRBJ1-4, with 8 positions matching TRBD1. With 7 bases clipped from V and 5 bases from J, the junction kept 6 bases outside the gene matches. CDR3 length: 14 amino acids. In DNA, the CDR3 is TGTGCCAGCACTCGGACAGGGACGAATGAAAAACTGTTTTTT. This translates into CASTRTGTNEKLFF.

This chain uses TRBV20-1 with TRBJ2-3; 8 bases match TRBD2. Looked up from germline, CDR1 is DFQATT and CDR2 is SNEGSKA (reference sequence). This CDR3 contains 16 residues. V was clipped by 0 bases and J by 2 bases; unmatched bases: 7. The CDR3 region has the DNA TGCAGTGCTAGAGATTATCGAGCGGGGGACACAGATACGCAGTATTTT. Protein product: CSARDYRAGDTDTQYF.

The V call is TRBV12-3 or TRBV12-4, the J call TRBJ1-1; possibly TRBD1 for D (6 bases). This CDR3 is built from 13 residues. Between the trimmed V and J ends, which lost 6 bases and 10 bases, there was a span of 18 bases. The CDR3 bases are TGTGCCAGCAGCCCTTTTACAGGGAAGGGAGCTTTCTTT. Translated, it gives CASSPFTGKGAFF.

The chain is built from TRBV5-4 and TRBJ2-1; D call uncertain. V was trimmed by 4 bases and J by 0 bases, leaving 11 bases between them. The CDR3 covers 15 residues. Germline V gene sequence: CDR1 SGHNT, CDR2 YYREEE (reference sequence). CDR3 in DNA: TGTGCCAGCAGCGCGCCTATCAGCTCCTACAATGAGCAGTTCTTC. It encodes CASSAPISSYNEQFF.

The V gene is TRBV20-1, the J gene TRBJ1-5; 7 nucleotides line up with TRBD1. V dropped 4 bases and J dropped 0; count of bases not matched to a gene: 6. Germline loops: CDR1 DFQATT, CDR2 SNEGSKA (reference sequence). This CDR3 has 15 amino acids. CDR3 DNA sequence: TGCAGTGCTATACGGGACAGAGCTAGCAATCAGCCCCAGCATTTT. Its translation is CSAIRDRASNQPQHF.

In its sample, this clonotype was seen many times. The J gene is TRBJ2-5, the V gene TRBV12-3 or TRBV12-4, with D unresolved. The CDR3 has 11 residues. V was cut by 9 bases and J by 4 bases, with 9 bases left in between. The CDR3 sequence: CASAEGETQYF. The CDR3 DNA reads TGTGCCAGTGCCGAAGGAGAGACCCAGTACTTC.

The chain couples TRBV5-4 to TRBJ1-2; the D gene is possibly TRBD1 (5 bases). The CDR3 length is 12 residues. Trimming cost V 4 bases and J 7 bases, with 11 bases left between them. Germline V gene sequence: CDR1 SGHNT, CDR2 YYREEE (reference sequence). The CDR3 loop is CASSIRDGGYTF. The DNA for the CDR3 is TGTGCCAGCAGCATCCGGGACGGTGGCTACACCTTC.

There are a few counts of this clonotype. CDR3: CASASGGAGGTDTQYF. DNA for the CDR3: TGCGCCAGCGCGAGCGGGGGGGCAGGAGGCACAGATACGCAGTATTTT. The genes are TRBV10-2 and TRBJ2-3; 10 positions agree with TRBD2. The CDR3 is 16 residues long. V gave up 8 bases and J gave up 1 base; unmatched junction bases: 9. Germline V gene lookup returns CDR1 WSHSY and CDR2 SAAADI.

In this sample, this clonotype turned up a few times. The chain recombines TRBV6-5 with TRBJ1-2, with a possible D match to TRBD1 (5 bases). CDR3 size: 15 residues. Trimming left V 2 bases short and J 6 bases short, with 16 bases between. Germline CDR1 is MNHEY and CDR2 is SVGAGI. CDR3 region: CASSYGPTGTHGYTF. The CDR3, as DNA: TGTGCCAGCAGTTACGGGCCAACAGGAACTCATGGCTACACCTTC.

This clonotype was counted between two and nine times. This rearrangement joins TRBV6-6 to TRBJ1-1; D is perhaps TRBD1 (6 bases). Germline lookup yields CDR1 MNHNY and CDR2 SVGAGI (reference sequence). This CDR3 is 13 amino acids long. Trimming took 2 bases from V and 3 from J, leaving 7 bases between them. CDR3 sequence reads: CASSYGQYTEAFF. Here the CDR3 DNA reads TGTGCCAGCAGTTACGGACAGTACACTGAAGCTTTCTTT.

This clonotype was detected ten times or more. The V and J genes are TRBV5-1 and TRBJ2-1, with D unresolved. The CDR3 is 13 amino acids. Germline CDR1 is SGHRS and CDR2 is YFSETQ. V was clipped by 4 bases and J by 4 bases, with 9 bases between them. The CDR3 reads CASSLHTYNEQFF. In DNA form, the CDR3 reads TGCGCCAGCAGCCTTCACACATACAATGAGCAGTTCTTC.

This rearrangement joins TRBV12-3 or TRBV12-4 to TRBJ2-2; D gene ambiguous. V was cut by 10 bases and J by 5 bases, with 20 bases left in between. The CDR3 sequence is 15 residues long. The CDR3 DNA reads TGTGCCACCAAGTTTGGCGGTATCGGGACCGGGGAGCTGTTTTTT. Encoded protein: CATKFGGIGTGELFF.

The sample holds a few counts of this clonotype. V usage is TRBV7-2 and J usage is TRBJ2-1, with 8 bases lining up with TRBD2. CDR3 length: 15 amino acids. In germline, CDR1 is SGHTA, CDR2 FQGNSA. J lost 4 bases, V lost 5 bases, and 7 bases had no gene match. The CDR3 region has the DNA TGTGCCAGCAGCGCGTCTAGCGGGCGTTACAATGAGCAGTTCTTC. It encodes CASSASSGRYNEQFF.

The rearrangement uses TRBV11-2 and TRBJ2-3; D not resolved. Germline V gives CDR1 SGHAT, CDR2 FQNNGV. The V end was cut by 8 bases, the J end by 8 bases, with 17 bases between. This CDR3 is 13 amino acids long. The CDR3 DNA reads as TGTGCCAGCCGCTCGCCCTCCAAGAGTACGCAGTATTTT. This gives the protein CASRSPSKSTQYF.

In DNA form, the CDR3 reads TGTGCCAGCACTTCCGCCGGTGGGCGGGGGGGAAGGGAGCAGTTCTTC. As protein: CASTSAGGRGGREQFF. The chain recombines TRBV6-6 with TRBJ2-1; TRBD2 agrees at 9 bases. This CDR3 region has 16 residues. Trimming cost V 7 bases and J 10 bases; bases outside gene matches: 17. Germline loops: CDR1 MNHNY, CDR2 SVGAGI (reference sequence).

This clonotype turned up a few times. The chain has TRBV7-3 and TRBJ1-6; D gene uncertain. CDR3 size: 14 residues. The V end was cut by 1 base, the J end by 7 bases, with 8 bases between. The germline V gene encodes CDR1 SGHTA and CDR2 FQGTGA. CDR3 amino acids: CASSLNGGNSPLHF. CDR3 sequence (DNA): TGTGCCAGCAGCTTAAACGGCGGGAATTCACCCCTCCACTTT.

This rearrangement joins TRBV21-1 to TRBJ2-1; the DNA was not compared with TRBD1, the D call given in the table. TRBV21-1 is listed as a pseudogene. CDR3 length: 15 residues. The CDR3 reads CASSKTAGHGNEQFF. Here the CDR3 DNA reads TGTGCCAGCAGCAAAACAGCGGGGCATGGGAATGAGCAGTTCTTC.

This rearrangement joins TRBV3-1 to TRBJ1-1; the D gene is possibly TRBD1 (5 bases). V was clipped by 5 bases and J by 2 bases, with 12 bases between them. In germline, CDR1 is LGHDT, CDR2 YNNKEL (reference sequence). CDR3 length equals 14 residues. The CDR3 DNA reads as TGTGCCAGCAGCGGCAGGGTCGGTAACACTGAAGCTTTCTTT. Translation gives CASSGRVGNTEAFF.

J is TRBJ2-3 and V is TRBV2, with D possibly being TRBD1 or TRBD2 (6 bases each). Germline loops: CDR1 SNHLY, CDR2 FYNNEI. V lost 8 bases and J 2 bases, leaving 14 bases between the germline ends. This CDR3 comprises 14 residues. The CDR3 spells CASGGGRITDTQYF. The CDR3 nucleotides are TGTGCCAGCGGAGGGGGGCGGATCACAGATACGCAGTATTTT.

The CDR3 is CASTTWGREETQYF. The CDR3 DNA follows: TGTGCCAGCACCACGTGGGGAAGAGAAGAGACCCAGTACTTC. The chain has TRBV7-9 and TRBJ2-5, with D hard to call. CDR3 length: 14 residues. Germline-derived CDR1 and CDR2 are SEHNR and FQNEAQ (reference sequence). Trimming stripped 7 bases from V and 3 bases from J, with 15 bases between.

This clonotype came up a few times. The chain has TRBV12-3 or TRBV12-4 and TRBJ1-2; possibly TRBD1 for D (5 bases). The CDR3 covers 13 residues. With 7 bases removed from V and 13 bases from J, the gap between germline ends came to 22 bases. Here the CDR3 reads CASTSGTGLVGTF. In nucleotides, the CDR3 is TGTGCCAGCACATCTGGGACGGGATTGGTCGGCACCTTC.

V usage is TRBV10-3 and J usage is TRBJ2-5; D not resolved. Germline V gives CDR1 ENHRY, CDR2 SYGVKD. The CDR3 contains 13 residues. Trimming removed 6 bases from V and 2 bases from J, with 10 bases in between. CDR3 sequence (DNA): TGTGCCATCAGATATGGTGGGCAAGAGACCCAGTACTTC. Its translation: CAIRYGGQETQYF.

The chain recombines TRBV19 with TRBJ2-3; the match to TRBD2 covers 10 bases. Per the germline V gene, CDR1 is LNHDA and CDR2 is SQIVND (reference sequence). V was clipped by 4 bases and J by 0 bases; unmatched bases: 7. The length of the CDR3 is 17 residues. The CDR3 DNA is TGTGCCAGTAGTAATAGAGCGGGAGGGATGAGCACAGATACGCAGTATTTT. Translation: CASSNRAGGMSTDTQYF.

This clonotype was seen a few times. The chain is built from TRBV6-5 and TRBJ2-7; D gene unclear. Germline values: CDR1 MNHEY, CDR2 SVGAGI. The CDR3 has 13 amino acids. Trimming stripped 5 bases from V and 5 bases from J, with 13 bases between. The CDR3 DNA reads TGTGCCAGCAGTCGCTCCCTTGTCCACGAGCAGTACTTC. Its protein product is CASSRSLVHEQYF.

The V gene is TRBV29-1, the J gene TRBJ2-3; tentative D call: TRBD2 (5 bases). Germline values: CDR1 SQVTM, CDR2 ANQGSEA. Trimming left V 1 base short and J 5 bases short, with 13 bases between. This CDR3 is built from 14 residues. The CDR3 DNA is TGCAGCGTTGAAGGAGGGATCGGTGGAGATACGCAGTATTTT. Its translation: CSVEGGIGGDTQYF.

This clonotype has only a few counts. V and J are TRBV4-3 and TRBJ2-1; 9 bases match TRBD1. V lost 5 bases to trimming and J lost 6 bases; unmatched junction nucleotides: 8. The germline V gene has CDR1 LGHNA and CDR2 YSLEER. The CDR3 length is 15 residues. As DNA, the CDR3 is TGCGCCAGCAGCTCCCACCGGGACAGGGTCAATGAGCAGTTCTTC. Translation: CASSSHRDRVNEQFF.

This clonotype was seen only a few times. The chain carries TRBV5-1 and TRBJ2-2; tentative D call: TRBD2 (6 bases). The CDR3 runs 14 residues. Germline values: CDR1 SGHRS, CDR2 YFSETQ. Trimming took 10 bases from V and 1 from J, leaving 14 bases between them. CDR3 sequence reads: CALYFGRNTGELFF. As DNA, the CDR3 is TGCGCCCTCTATTTCGGGAGGAACACCGGGGAGCTGTTTTTT. The full variable domain, rest sourced from reference TRBV5-1 and TRBJ2-2, is KAGVTQTPRYLIKTRGQQVTLSCSPISGHRSVSWYQQTPGQGLQFLFEYFSETQRNKGNFPGRFSGRQFSNSRSEMNVSTLELGDSALYLCALYFGRNTGELFFGEGSRLTVL.

The chain has TRBV7-9 and TRBJ2-3; 7 nucleotides match TRBD2. The germline V gene encodes CDR1 SEHNR and CDR2 FQNEAQ (reference sequence). The CDR3 covers 12 residues. The V segment lost 7 bases and the J segment 10 bases; nucleotides outside the gene matches: 8. In DNA form, the CDR3 reads TGTGCCAGCATGCCCGCGGGAGAGGCGCAGTATTTT. This gives the protein CASMPAGEAQYF.

The table lists this clonotype with a few counts. This CDR3 is CASSSRPQETQYF. The DNA for the CDR3 is TGTGCCAGCAGCTCGCGTCCGCAAGAGACCCAGTACTTC. The chain carries TRBV7-6 and TRBJ2-5; D is unresolved. Looked up from germline, CDR1 is SGHVS and CDR2 is FNYEAQ. With 4 bases removed from V and 2 bases from J, the gap between germline ends came to 8 bases. This CDR3 is built from 13 residues.

This chain joins TRBV25-1 and TRBJ2-2; D may be TRBD1 (6 bases). Per germline, CDR1 MGHDK and CDR2 SYGVNS. V lost 2 bases and J lost 9, with 10 bases in between. The CDR3 covers 13 residues. In DNA form, the CDR3 reads TGTGCCAGCAGTGAACCACAGGGAAGGGAGCTGTTTTTT. Translation gives CASSEPQGRELFF.

The V gene is TRBV4-1, the J gene TRBJ2-4; D unresolved. This CDR3 comprises 13 residues. Germline CDR1 is MGHRA and CDR2 is YSYEKL. V was pared by 6 bases and J by 6 bases, with 12 bases between. As DNA, the CDR3 is TGCGCCAGCAGTCAACTATCTGCAAACATTCAGTACTTC. Translating gives CASSQLSANIQYF.